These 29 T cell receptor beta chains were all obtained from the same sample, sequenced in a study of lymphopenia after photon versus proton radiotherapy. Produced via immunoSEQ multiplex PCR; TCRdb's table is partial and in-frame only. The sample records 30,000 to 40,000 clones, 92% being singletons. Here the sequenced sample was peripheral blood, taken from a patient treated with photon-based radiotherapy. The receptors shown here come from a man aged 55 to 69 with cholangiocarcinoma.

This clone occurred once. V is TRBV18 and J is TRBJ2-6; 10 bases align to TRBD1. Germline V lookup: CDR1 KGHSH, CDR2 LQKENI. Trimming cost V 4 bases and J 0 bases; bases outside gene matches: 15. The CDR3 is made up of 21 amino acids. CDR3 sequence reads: CASSHQGQGSLLDSGANVLTF. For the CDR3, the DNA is TGTGCCAGCTCACACCAGGGACAGGGGTCTCTCTTAGACTCTGGGGCCAACGTCCTGACTTTC.

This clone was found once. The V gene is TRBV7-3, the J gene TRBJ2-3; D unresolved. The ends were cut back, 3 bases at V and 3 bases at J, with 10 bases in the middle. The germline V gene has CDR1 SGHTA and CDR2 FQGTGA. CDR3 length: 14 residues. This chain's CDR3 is CASSFGLRTDTQYF. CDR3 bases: TGTGCCAGCAGCTTCGGGTTGAGAACAGATACGCAGTATTTT. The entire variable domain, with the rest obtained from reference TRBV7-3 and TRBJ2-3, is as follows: GAGVSQTPSNKVTEKGKYVELRCDPISGHTALYWYRQSLGQGPEFLIYFQGTGAADDSGLPNDRFFAVRPEGSVSTLKIQRTERGDSAVYLCASSFGLRTDTQYFGPGTRLTVL.

In DNA, the CDR3 is TGTGCCAGCAGTTCCCGAAATTCACCCCTCCACTTT. Encoded protein: CASSSRNSPLHF. This chain uses TRBV28 with TRBJ1-6; the D is unclear. Germline V gene data show CDR1 as MDHEN and CDR2 as SYDVKM. The CDR3 length is 12 residues. Trimming pared 4 bases from V and 7 bases from J, leaving 5 bases between.

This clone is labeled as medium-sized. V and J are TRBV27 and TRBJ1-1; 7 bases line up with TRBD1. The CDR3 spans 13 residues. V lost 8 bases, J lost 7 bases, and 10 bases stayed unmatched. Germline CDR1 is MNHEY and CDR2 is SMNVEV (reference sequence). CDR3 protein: CASGPGRGVEAFF. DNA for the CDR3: TGTGCCAGCGGCCCCGGCAGGGGGGTTGAAGCTTTCTTT.

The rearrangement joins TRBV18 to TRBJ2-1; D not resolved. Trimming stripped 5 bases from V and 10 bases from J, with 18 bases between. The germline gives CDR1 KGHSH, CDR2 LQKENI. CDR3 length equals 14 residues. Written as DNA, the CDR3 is TGTGCCAGCTCAGGGCGGACCCGGGCATTGGAGCAGTTCTTC. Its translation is CASSGRTRALEQFF.

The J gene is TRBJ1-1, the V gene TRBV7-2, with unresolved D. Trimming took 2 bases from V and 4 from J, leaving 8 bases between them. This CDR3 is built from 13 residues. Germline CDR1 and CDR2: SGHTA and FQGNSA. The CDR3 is CASSLKGATEAFF. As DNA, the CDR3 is TGTGCCAGCAGCTTAAAGGGTGCCACTGAAGCTTTCTTT.

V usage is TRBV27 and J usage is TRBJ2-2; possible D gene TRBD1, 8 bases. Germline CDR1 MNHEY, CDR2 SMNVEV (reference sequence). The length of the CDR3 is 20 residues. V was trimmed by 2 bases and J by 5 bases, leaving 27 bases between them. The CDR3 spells CASSLLKGQGGSLRTGELFF. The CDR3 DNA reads TGTGCCAGCAGTTTACTTAAAGGACAGGGCGGGAGTTTGAGGACCGGGGAGCTGTTTTTT.

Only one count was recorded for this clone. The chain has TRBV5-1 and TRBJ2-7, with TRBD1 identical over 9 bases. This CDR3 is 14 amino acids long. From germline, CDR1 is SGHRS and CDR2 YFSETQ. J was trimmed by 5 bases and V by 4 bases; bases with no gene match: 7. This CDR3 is CASSLRDRDDEQYF. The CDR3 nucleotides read TGCGCCAGCAGCCTCCGGGACAGGGACGACGAGCAGTACTTC.

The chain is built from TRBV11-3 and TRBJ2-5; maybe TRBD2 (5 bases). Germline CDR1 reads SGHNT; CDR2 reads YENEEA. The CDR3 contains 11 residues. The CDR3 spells CASGKGETQYF. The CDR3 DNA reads TGTGCTTCCGGGAAGGGAGAGACCCAGTACTTC.

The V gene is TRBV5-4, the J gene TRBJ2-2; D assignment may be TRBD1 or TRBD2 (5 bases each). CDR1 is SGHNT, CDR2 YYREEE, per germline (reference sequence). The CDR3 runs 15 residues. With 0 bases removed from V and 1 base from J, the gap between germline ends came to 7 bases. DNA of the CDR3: TGTGCCAGCAGCTTGGAGGGACGGAACACCGGGGAGCTGTTTTTT. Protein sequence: CASSLEGRNTGELFF. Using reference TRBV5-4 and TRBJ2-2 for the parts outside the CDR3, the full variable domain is ETGVTQSPTHLIKTRGQQVTLRCSSQSGHNTVSWYQQALGQGPQFIFQYYREEENGRGNFPPRFSGLQFPNYSSELNVNALELDDSALYLCASSLEGRNTGELFFGEGSRLTVL.

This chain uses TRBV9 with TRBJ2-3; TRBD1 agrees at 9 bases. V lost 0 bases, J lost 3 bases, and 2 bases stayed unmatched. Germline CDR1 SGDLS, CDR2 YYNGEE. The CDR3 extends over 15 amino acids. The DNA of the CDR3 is TGTGCCAGCAGCGTAGGTGGGACAGGGACAGATACGCAGTATTTT. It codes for CASSVGGTGTDTQYF. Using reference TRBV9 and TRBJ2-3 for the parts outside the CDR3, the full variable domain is DSGVTQTPKHLITATGQRVTLRCSPRSGDLSVYWYQQSLDQGLQFLIQYYNGEERAKGNILERFSAQQFPDLHSELNLSSLELGDSALYFCASSVGGTGTDTQYFGPGTRLTVL.

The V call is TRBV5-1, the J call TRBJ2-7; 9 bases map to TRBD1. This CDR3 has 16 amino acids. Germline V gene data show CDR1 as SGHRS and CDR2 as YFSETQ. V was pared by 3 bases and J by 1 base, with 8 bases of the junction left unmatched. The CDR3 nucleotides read TGCGCCAGCAGCTGGGGCGGGACAGGGTTTTCCTACGAGCAGTACTTC. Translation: CASSWGGTGFSYEQYF.

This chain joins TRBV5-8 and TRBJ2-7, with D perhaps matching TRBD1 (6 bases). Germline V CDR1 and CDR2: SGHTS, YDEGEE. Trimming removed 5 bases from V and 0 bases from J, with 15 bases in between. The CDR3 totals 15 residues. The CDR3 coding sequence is TGTGCCAGCAGTCCGGGACACTCGTCCTCCTACGAGCAGTACTTC. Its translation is CASSPGHSSSYEQYF.

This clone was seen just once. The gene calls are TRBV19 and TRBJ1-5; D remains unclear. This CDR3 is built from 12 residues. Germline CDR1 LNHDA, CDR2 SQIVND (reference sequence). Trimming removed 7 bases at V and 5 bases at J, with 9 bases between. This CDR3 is CASNPGYQPQHF. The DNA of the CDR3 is TGTGCCAGTAACCCGGGTTATCAGCCCCAGCATTTT.

The CDR3 is CASSLASGGYNEQFF. CDR3 DNA sequence: TGCGCCAGCAGCTTGGCGAGCGGGGGCTACAATGAGCAGTTCTTC. The chain links TRBV5-1 to TRBJ2-1, with 8 bases aligning to TRBD2. The germline gives CDR1 SGHRS, CDR2 YFSETQ. This CDR3 has 15 residues. Losses at the gene ends were 0 bases for V and 3 bases for J; bases not matched to a gene: 2.

The CDR3 region has the DNA TGTGCCAGCAGCCAATATGGACAGGGAGGGACCGGGGAGCTGTTTTTT. Its protein product is CASSQYGQGGTGELFF. The chain links TRBV11-2 to TRBJ2-2, with D possibly matching TRBD1 (8 bases). Trimming took off 5 bases at V and 5 bases at J, with 18 bases between the two ends. The CDR3 is made up of 16 amino acids. In germline, CDR1 is SGHAT, CDR2 FQNNGV.

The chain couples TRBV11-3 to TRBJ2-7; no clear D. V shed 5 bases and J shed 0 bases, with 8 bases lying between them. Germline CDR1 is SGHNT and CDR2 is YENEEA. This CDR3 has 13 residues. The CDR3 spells CASSPSSSYEQYF. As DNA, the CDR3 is TGTGCCAGCAGCCCGAGTAGCTCCTACGAGCAGTACTTC.

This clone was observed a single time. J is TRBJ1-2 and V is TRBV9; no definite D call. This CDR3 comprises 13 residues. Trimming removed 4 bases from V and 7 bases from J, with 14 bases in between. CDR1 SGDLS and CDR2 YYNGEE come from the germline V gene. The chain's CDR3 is CASSRGLTTGYTF. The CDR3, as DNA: TGTGCCAGCAGCCGAGGGCTAACGACTGGCTACACCTTC.

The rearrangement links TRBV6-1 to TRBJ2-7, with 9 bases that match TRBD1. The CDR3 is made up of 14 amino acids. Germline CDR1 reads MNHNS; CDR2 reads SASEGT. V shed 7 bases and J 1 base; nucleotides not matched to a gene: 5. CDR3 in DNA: TGTGCCAGCATCCGACAGGGGGGGTCCTACGAGCAGTACTTC. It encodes CASIRQGGSYEQYF.

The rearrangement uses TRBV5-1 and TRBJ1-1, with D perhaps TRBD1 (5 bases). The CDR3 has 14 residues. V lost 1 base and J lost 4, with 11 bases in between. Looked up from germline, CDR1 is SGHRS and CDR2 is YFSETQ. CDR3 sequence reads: CASSLRGGSTEAFF. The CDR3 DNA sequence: TGCGCCAGCAGCTTGAGGGGCGGAAGCACTGAAGCTTTCTTT.

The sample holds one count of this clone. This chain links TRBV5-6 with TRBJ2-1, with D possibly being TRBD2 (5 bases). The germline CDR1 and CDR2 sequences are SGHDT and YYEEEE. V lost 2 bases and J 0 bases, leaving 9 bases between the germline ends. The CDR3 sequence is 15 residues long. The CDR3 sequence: CASSFRGSSYNEQFF. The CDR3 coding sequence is TGTGCCAGCAGCTTTCGAGGGAGCTCCTACAATGAGCAGTTCTTC.

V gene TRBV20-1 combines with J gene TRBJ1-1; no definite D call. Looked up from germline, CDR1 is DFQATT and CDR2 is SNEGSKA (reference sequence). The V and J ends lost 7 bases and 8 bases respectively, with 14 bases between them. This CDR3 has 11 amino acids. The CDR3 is CSGSPGREAFF. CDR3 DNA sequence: TGCAGTGGGAGTCCGGGCAGGGAAGCTTTCTTT.

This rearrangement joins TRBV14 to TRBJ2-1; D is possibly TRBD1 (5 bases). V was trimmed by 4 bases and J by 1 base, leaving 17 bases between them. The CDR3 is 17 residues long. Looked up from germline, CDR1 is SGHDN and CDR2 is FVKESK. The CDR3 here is CASSLLLAAGSYNEQFF. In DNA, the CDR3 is TGTGCCAGCAGCCTCCTCTTAGCAGCAGGGTCCTACAATGAGCAGTTCTTC.

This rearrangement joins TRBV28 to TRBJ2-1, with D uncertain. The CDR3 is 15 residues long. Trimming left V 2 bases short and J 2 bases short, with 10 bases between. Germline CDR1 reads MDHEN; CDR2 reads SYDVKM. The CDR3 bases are TGTGCCAGCAGTTTAACCAGCTATACCTACAATGAGCAGTTCTTC. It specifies CASSLTSYTYNEQFF.

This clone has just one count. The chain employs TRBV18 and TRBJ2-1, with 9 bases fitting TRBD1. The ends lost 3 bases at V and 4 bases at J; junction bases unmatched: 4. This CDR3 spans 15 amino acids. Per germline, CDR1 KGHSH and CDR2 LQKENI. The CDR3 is CASSPGTGSYNEQFF. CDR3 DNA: TGTGCCAGCTCACCGGGGACAGGGTCGTACAATGAGCAGTTCTTC.

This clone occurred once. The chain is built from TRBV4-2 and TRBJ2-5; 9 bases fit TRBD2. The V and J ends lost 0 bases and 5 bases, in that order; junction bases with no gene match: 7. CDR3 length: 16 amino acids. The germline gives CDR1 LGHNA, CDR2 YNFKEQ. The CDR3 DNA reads TGTGCCAGCAGCCAAGAAGGCGGGAGGGCCGCGGAGACCCAGTACTTC. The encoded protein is CASSQEGGRAAETQYF.

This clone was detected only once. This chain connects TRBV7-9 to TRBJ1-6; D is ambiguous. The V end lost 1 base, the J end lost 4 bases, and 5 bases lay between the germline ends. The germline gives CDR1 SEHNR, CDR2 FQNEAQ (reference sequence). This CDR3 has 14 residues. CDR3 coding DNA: TGTGCCAGCAGCTTAGTTACTTATAATTCACCCCTCCACTTT. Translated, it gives CASSLVTYNSPLHF.

CDR3 in DNA: TGTGCCAGTAAGGACCAGGCGGGCACTGAAGCTTTCTTT. Its protein product is CASKDQAGTEAFF. The chain recombines TRBV19 with TRBJ1-1; D is ambiguous. CDR3 length: 13 amino acids. Trimming left V 7 bases short and J 4 bases short, with 13 bases between. CDR1 LNHDA and CDR2 SQIVND come from the germline V gene (reference sequence).

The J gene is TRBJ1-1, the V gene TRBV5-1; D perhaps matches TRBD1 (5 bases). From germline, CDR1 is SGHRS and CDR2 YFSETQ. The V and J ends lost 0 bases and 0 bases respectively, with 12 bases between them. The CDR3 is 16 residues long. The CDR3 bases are TGCGCCAGCAGCTTGGGACGGGGGAACATGAACACTGAAGCTTTCTTT. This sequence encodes CASSLGRGNMNTEAFF.